This record looks at one T cell receptor beta chain sequence and its context. Its specificity is not known. The data originate from a study of lymphopenia after photon versus proton radiotherapy. General study results and limits: After lymphocyte nadir, photon-treated repertoires showed oligoclonal expansion, especially CD8+ Temra. Better survival with proton therapy was suggested as possible, not demonstrated. Proton therapy kept repertoires fairly stable, unlike photons, which gained effector/memory cells. Post-nadir TCR diversity decline inversely tracked overall survival among those who died.

Some clones are missing from TCRdb's copy, which holds only in-frame ones; the method was immunoSEQ multiplex PCR. The sample holds about 70,000 clones, around 86% seen once. The specimen comprised peripheral blood, sampled from a patient treated with proton-based radiotherapy. This TCR derives from a man older than 75 with esophageal cancer.

The CDR3 nucleotides are TGTGCCAGCAGCTCGGCCGGGGGCGAGCAGTACTTC. It yields the protein CASSSAGGEQYF. The J gene is TRBJ2-7, the V gene TRBV5-4; tentatively, D is TRBD2 (6 bases). V lost 3 bases to trimming and J lost 6 bases, with 10 bases between them. The CDR3 covers 12 residues. The germline V gene has CDR1 SGHNT and CDR2 YYREEE (reference sequence).